The T cell receptor beta chain described here comes from a study of cytomegalovirus exposure and HLA in healthy donors. PCR primers comprised 60 Vbeta and 13 Jbeta primers. Profiled with immunoSEQ multiplex PCR; TCRdb holds only in-frame clones, not every one. The sample includes about 120,000 clones, around three quarters of them seen just once. CDR1 is MNHEY, CDR2 SMNVEV, per germline (reference sequence). The CDR3 is 16 amino acids. V was pared by 2 bases and J by 4 bases, with 7 bases of the junction left unmatched. The chain carries TRBV27 and TRBJ2-3; TRBD1 matches at 9 bases. The sample taken for sequencing was PBMCs. The receptor was isolated from a human donor in good health. As DNA, the CDR3 is TGTGCCAGCAGTTTAGGACCGGGACAGGGAGCAGATACGCAGTATTTT. It codes for CASSLGPGQGADTQYF.